This T cell receptor beta chain was recovered during a study of T cells in Graves' hyperthyroidism and ophthalmopathy. On the study more broadly: Peripheral blood was collected at initial diagnosis, before any treatment. General study points: Among thyroid clonotypes expanded above 0.001, most also appeared in blood.

Note on this clonotype: Its target is unknown.

Researchers amplified the TCR beta CDR3 regions from RNA transcripts. The HTBI primer set served for first-round RT-PCR of the TCR CDR3. TCRdb itself ran the multiplex PCR reads through MiXCR, one entry per CDR3 protein. Found here are about 550,000 distinct CDR3 sequences, around 20% of them singletons; the top ten hold around 27%. The study left out patients who had uncontrolled infection, other autoimmune disease, pregnancy or lactation. PBMCs were obtained from about 9.9 ml fresh peripheral blood. The sequencing input was blood. This sequence was found in a man in his late teens or twenties with Graves' hyperthyroidism.

The chain's CDR3 is CATSRVGGQPQHF. Here the CDR3 DNA reads TGTGCCACCAGCAGAGTAGGGGGACAGCCCCAGCATTTT. The V and J genes are TRBV15 and TRBJ1-5; D might be TRBD1 (6 bases). CDR1 is LNHNV, CDR2 YYDKDF, per germline (reference sequence). The ends were cut back, 1 base at V and 7 bases at J, with 8 bases in the middle. The CDR3 loop spans 13 amino acids.